The 30 T cell receptor beta chains in this list originate from one sample, sequenced in a study of blood T cell repertoires in COVID-19. Clones were sequenced by immunoSEQ multiplex PCR, and TCRdb holds only the in-frame ones, with some missing. The sample lists roughly 100,000 clones, 89% occurring once. Sequencing was performed on peripheral blood. Receptors were obtained from an elderly woman with active COVID-19.

V usage is TRBV6-2 or TRBV6-3 and J usage is TRBJ2-7, with a weak D call TRBD2 (5 bases). Germline V gene lookup returns CDR1 MNHEY and CDR2 SVGEGT. The length of the CDR3 is 16 residues. The V end was cut by 4 bases, the J end by 4 bases, with 20 bases between. The CDR3 region has the DNA TGTGCCAGCAGTTCGCGCTTCGAGCGGTGGTGGTACGAGCAGTACTTC. Amino acid sequence: CASSSRFERWWYEQYF.

This chain joins TRBV5-6 and TRBJ2-7; TRBD1 might be the D (6 bases). V was shortened by 0 bases and J by 6 bases, with 16 bases between the two germline ends. CDR1 is SGHDT, CDR2 YYEEEE, per germline. This CDR3 has 15 residues. CDR3 loop: CASSLDVQGIGEQYF. The CDR3 coding sequence is TGTGCCAGCAGCTTGGATGTTCAGGGGATCGGCGAGCAGTACTTC.

J is TRBJ1-5 and V is TRBV19; D is uncertain. There are 14 residues in the CDR3. V lost 5 bases and J 7 bases, leaving 15 bases between the germline ends. Germline CDR1 and CDR2: LNHDA and SQIVND (reference sequence). For the CDR3, the DNA is TGTGCCAGTAGTCCCGACGGGTCGCGGCAGCCCCAGCATTTT. Translating gives CASSPDGSRQPQHF.

This chain connects TRBV10-3 to TRBJ2-1, with 8 bases fitting TRBD2. Germline lookup yields CDR1 ENHRY and CDR2 SYGVKD. This CDR3 is 14 amino acids long. J lost 0 bases, V lost 10 bases, and 5 bases had no gene match. The DNA for the CDR3 is TGTGCCACCCTCAGCGGGAGCTCCTACAATGAGCAGTTCTTC. Its translation is CATLSGSSYNEQFF.

The chain recombines TRBV27 with TRBJ1-1; D possibly corresponds to TRBD1 (5 bases). Trimming stripped 4 bases from V and 5 bases from J, with 17 bases between. The germline V gene has CDR1 MNHEY and CDR2 SMNVEV (reference sequence). The CDR3 length is 15 residues. The CDR3 sequence: CASSWAGRAGTEAFF. The CDR3 DNA is TGTGCCAGCAGTTGGGCAGGGAGGGCGGGTACTGAAGCTTTCTTT.

V gene TRBV14 combines with J gene TRBJ2-1; 7 positions match TRBD1. Germline values: CDR1 SGHDN, CDR2 FVKESK. V was clipped by 6 bases and J by 5 bases; unmatched bases: 7. The CDR3 sequence is 14 residues long. CDR3 sequence (DNA): TGTGCCAGCAGGACACTGGGACAGCACAATGAGCAGTTCTTC. Encoded protein: CASRTLGQHNEQFF.

The V and J genes are TRBV4-2 and TRBJ1-4; 7 nucleotides line up with TRBD1. CDR3 size: 17 residues. The junction had 8 bases not matched to a gene; V was cut back by 0 bases and J by 4 bases. Looked up from germline, CDR1 is LGHNA and CDR2 is YNFKEQ. The CDR3 sequence: CASSQDQLTGNNEKLFF. CDR3 sequence (DNA): TGTGCCAGCAGCCAAGATCAGCTGACAGGGAATAATGAAAAACTGTTTTTT.

This clone was counted between two and nine times. This chain joins TRBV5-1 and TRBJ2-1; possibly TRBD2 for D (6 bases). The CDR3 contains 15 residues. The germline V and J ends were trimmed by 0 bases and 3 bases, with 10 bases remaining between them. CDR1 is SGHRS and CDR2 is YFSETQ in the germline V gene. The CDR3 sequence: CASSLGSGVYNEQFF. CDR3 in DNA: TGCGCCAGCAGCTTGGGGTCGGGAGTCTACAATGAGCAGTTCTTC. Combining the CDR3 with reference TRBV5-1 and TRBJ2-1 gives the whole variable domain KAGVTQTPRYLIKTRGQQVTLSCSPISGHRSVSWYQQTPGQGLQFLFEYFSETQRNKGNFPGRFSGRQFSNSRSEMNVSTLELGDSALYLCASSLGSGVYNEQFFGPGTRLTVL.

This clone was seen a few times. The chain is built from TRBV14 and TRBJ2-1; 15 nucleotides align to TRBD2. V shed 3 bases and J 10 bases; nucleotides not matched to a gene: 4. The CDR3 is 15 residues long. The germline CDR1 and CDR2 sequences are SGHDN and FVKESK. The CDR3 DNA reads TGTGCCAGCAGCCACGGACTAGCGGGAGGGTACGAGCAGTTCTTC. Translating it yields CASSHGLAGGYEQFF.

This rearrangement joins TRBV4-3 to TRBJ2-5; 7 nucleotides agree with TRBD1. This CDR3 spans 16 amino acids. Germline CDR1 and CDR2: LGHNA and YSLEER. The trim removed 4 bases at V and 1 base at J, leaving 9 bases unmatched. CDR3 protein: CASSPVLQGIQETQYF. The CDR3 DNA sequence: TGCGCCAGCAGCCCGGTTCTACAGGGGATCCAAGAGACCCAGTACTTC.

The J gene is TRBJ1-6, the V gene TRBV4-2, with D perhaps TRBD1 (5 bases). Trimming left V 4 bases short and J 9 bases short, with 16 bases between. CDR1 is LGHNA and CDR2 is YNFKEQ in the germline V gene. The CDR3 is made up of 15 amino acids. The CDR3 region is CASSPRSGSGSPLHF. The DNA for the CDR3 is TGTGCCAGCAGCCCAAGATCAGGGTCAGGTTCACCCCTCCACTTT.

The rearrangement links TRBV6-4 to TRBJ2-7; D is uncertain. The CDR3 is 13 residues long. V was cut by 4 bases and J by 6 bases, with 13 bases left in between. Germline V gene sequence: CDR1 MRHNA, CDR2 SNTAGT. CDR3 amino acids: CASSANSLGEQYF. The CDR3 nucleotides are TGTGCCAGCAGTGCCAACAGTCTTGGCGAGCAGTACTTC.

V usage is TRBV28 and J usage is TRBJ1-2, with 7 bases lining up with TRBD1. The CDR3 contains 16 residues. J lost 2 bases, V lost 2 bases, and 8 bases had no gene match. CDR1 is MDHEN, CDR2 SYDVKM, per germline. CDR3 sequence (DNA): TGTGCCAGCAGTTTAACCCCCACAGGGGTCAACTATGGCTACACCTTC. Its translation: CASSLTPTGVNYGYTF.

CDR3 loop: CSATVLTEAFF. As DNA, the CDR3 is TGCAGTGCTACAGTTTTAACTGAAGCTTTCTTT. This sequence joins TRBV20-1 and TRBJ1-1; D uncertain. V was clipped by 4 bases and J by 5 bases, with 8 bases between them. The germline gives CDR1 DFQATT, CDR2 SNEGSKA (reference sequence). This CDR3 region has 11 residues.

This clone was recorded once. This chain joins TRBV19 and TRBJ2-1, with 7 positions matching TRBD1. Germline values: CDR1 LNHDA, CDR2 SQIVND (reference sequence). The length of the CDR3 is 15 residues. J lost 4 bases, V lost 7 bases, and 10 bases had no gene match. This CDR3 is CASTPTGVPYNEQFF. The CDR3 nucleotides are TGTGCCAGTACCCCCACAGGGGTCCCTTACAATGAGCAGTTCTTC. The whole variable domain, filled in from reference TRBV19 and TRBJ2-1, reads DGGITQSPKYLFRKEGQNVTLSCEQNLNHDAMYWYRQDPGQGLRLIYYSQIVNDFQKGDIAEGYSVSREKKESFPLTVTSAQKNPTAFYLCASTPTGVPYNEQFFGPGTRLTVL.

CDR3 region: CASSQEGRDYNEQFF. CDR3 sequence (DNA): TGCGCCAGCAGCCAAGAAGGGAGGGATTACAATGAGCAGTTCTTC. The chain uses TRBV4-3 and TRBJ2-1; 7 bases are a match to TRBD2. V dropped 0 bases and J dropped 4; count of bases not matched to a gene: 3. The CDR3 runs 15 residues. Germline CDR1 reads LGHNA; CDR2 reads YSLEER.

CDR3 in amino acids: CASSGRVGNEQFF. CDR3 bases: TGTGCCAGCAGCGGCAGGGTCGGCAATGAGCAGTTCTTC. The V call is TRBV6-5, the J call TRBJ2-1; TRBD1 is a possible D gene (5 bases). V shed 6 bases and J shed 6 bases, with 12 bases lying between them. Germline CDR1 reads MNHEY; CDR2 reads SVGAGI. This CDR3 spans 13 amino acids.

The count of this clone is one. The chain links TRBV7-9 to TRBJ1-1; D not certain. Germline V gene lookup returns CDR1 SEHNR and CDR2 FQNEAQ (reference sequence). CDR3 length: 13 residues. Trimming stripped 5 bases from V and 8 bases from J, with 15 bases between. Written as DNA, the CDR3 is TGTGCCAGCAGCCTTTACGATCTAGCCGAAGCTTTCTTT. Translation gives CASSLYDLAEAFF.

This clone was seen only once. This rearrangement joins TRBV3-1 (or the pseudogene TRBV3-2) to TRBJ2-5; D perhaps matches TRBD1 (6 bases). Germline-derived CDR1 and CDR2 are LGHDT and YNNKEL (reference sequence). The CDR3 is made up of 14 amino acids. V dropped 10 bases and J dropped 5 bases, with 20 bases sitting between them. CDR3 sequence reads: CATLDRTQGETQYF. CDR3 bases: TGTGCCACCTTAGACAGGACCCAGGGGGAGACCCAGTACTTC.

The chain uses TRBV7-9 and TRBJ1-2; D ambiguous. The ends were cut back, 1 base at V and 5 bases at J, with 11 bases in the middle. This CDR3 comprises 14 residues. Germline CDR1 reads SEHNR; CDR2 reads FQNEAQ (reference sequence). The CDR3, as DNA: TGTGCCAGCAGCTTAGGGGCAGCGGCTTATGGCTACACCTTC. Translating it yields CASSLGAAAYGYTF.

The CDR3 DNA reads TGTGCCAGCAGCTTACGGGACAGGCCCTACAATGAGCAGTTCTTC. Protein: CASSLRDRPYNEQFF. The rearrangement links TRBV5-6 to TRBJ2-1; 8 bases are a match to TRBD1. CDR1 is SGHDT, CDR2 YYEEEE, per germline. V gave up 2 bases and J gave up 2 bases; unmatched junction bases: 3. The CDR3 is 15 residues long. Drawing the rest from reference TRBV5-6 and TRBJ2-1, the complete variable domain is DAGVTQSPTHLIKTRGQQVTLRCSPKSGHDTVSWYQQALGQGPQFIFQYYEEEERQRGNFPDRFSGHQFPNYSSELNVNALLLGDSALYLCASSLRDRPYNEQFFGPGTRLTVL.

V usage is TRBV7-3 and J usage is TRBJ2-1, with TRBD2 matching over 8 bases. J gave up 8 bases and V 2 bases, and 14 bases lay outside the gene matches. This CDR3 region has 17 residues. Germline assignment: CDR1 SGHTA and CDR2 FQGTGA. For the CDR3, the DNA is TGTGCCAGCAGCTTACTTAGCGGGATTCAGTCTCCATATGAGCAGTTCTTC. Translation gives CASSLLSGIQSPYEQFF.

In its sample, this clone was seen once. The chain recombines TRBV14 with TRBJ2-1; 8 positions agree with TRBD2. This CDR3 comprises 18 residues. Germline loops: CDR1 SGHDN, CDR2 FVKESK. The junction had 17 bases not matched to a gene; V was cut back by 4 bases and J by 6 bases. CDR3 coding DNA: TGTGCCAGCAGCCCCCAGGTTTCTGCGGGAGGACTACTCAATGAGCAGTTCTTC. Its protein product is CASSPQVSAGGLLNEQFF.

The chain carries TRBV28 and TRBJ1-3; TRBD1 is a possible D gene (5 bases). V dropped 7 bases and J dropped 5 bases, with 18 bases sitting between them. Germline CDR1 reads MDHEN; CDR2 reads SYDVKM. There are 15 residues in the CDR3. The DNA for the CDR3 is TGTGCCAGCACCAGTAGCTCAGGGTATAGAAACACCATATATTTT. Encoded protein: CASTSSSGYRNTIYF.

The V and J genes are TRBV28 and TRBJ2-7, with 11 bases fitting TRBD1. J gave up 3 bases and V 6 bases, and 4 bases lay outside the gene matches. CDR1 and CDR2 (germline): MDHEN, SYDVKM. This CDR3 comprises 14 residues. The DNA for the CDR3 is TGTGCCAGCAGAGGACAGGGGGCCTTCTACGAGCAGTACTTC. Its protein is CASRGQGAFYEQYF. Full variable domain (outside the CDR3, taken from reference TRBV28 and TRBJ2-7): DVKVTQSSRYLVKRTGEKVFLECVQDMDHENMFWYRQDPGLGLRLIYFSYDVKMKEKGDIPEGYSVSREKKERFSLILESASTNQTSMYLCASRGQGAFYEQYFGPGTRLTVT.

V is TRBV28 and J is TRBJ2-1; 7 positions match TRBD1. The junction had 2 bases not matched to a gene; V was cut back by 7 bases and J by 2 bases. The CDR3 loop spans 13 amino acids. Looked up from germline, CDR1 is MDHEN and CDR2 is SYDVKM. The chain's CDR3 is CASTGTAYNEQFF. The DNA of the CDR3 is TGTGCCAGCACAGGGACAGCCTACAATGAGCAGTTCTTC. Full variable domain (outside the CDR3, taken from reference TRBV28 and TRBJ2-1): DVKVTQSSRYLVKRTGEKVFLECVQDMDHENMFWYRQDPGLGLRLIYFSYDVKMKEKGDIPEGYSVSREKKERFSLILESASTNQTSMYLCASTGTAYNEQFFGPGTRLTVL.

The V call is TRBV19, the J call TRBJ1-5; D is unresolved. The V and J ends lost 2 bases and 5 bases respectively, with 10 bases between them. Germline V lookup: CDR1 LNHDA, CDR2 SQIVND (reference sequence). CDR3 length equals 14 residues. The CDR3 nucleotides are TGTGCCAGTAGTATAACAGTAAACCATCAGCCCCAGCATTTT. This encodes CASSITVNHQPQHF. The entire variable domain, with the rest obtained from reference TRBV19 and TRBJ1-5, is as follows: DGGITQSPKYLFRKEGQNVTLSCEQNLNHDAMYWYRQDPGQGLRLIYYSQIVNDFQKGDIAEGYSVSREKKESFPLTVTSAQKNPTAFYLCASSITVNHQPQHFGDGTRLSIL.

V is TRBV7-2 and J is TRBJ2-7; TRBD2 aligns across 13 bases. Germline V gives CDR1 SGHTA, CDR2 FQGNSA. V gave up 2 bases and J gave up 3 bases; unmatched junction bases: 1. The CDR3 runs 15 residues. DNA of the CDR3: TGTGCCAGCAGCTTAAGGACTAGCGGGAGCTACGAGCAGTACTTC. Encoded protein: CASSLRTSGSYEQYF.

The V gene is TRBV6-5, the J gene TRBJ2-1, with a possible D match to TRBD2 (5 bases). Trimming left V 2 bases short and J 5 bases short, with 16 bases between. Germline lookup yields CDR1 MNHEY and CDR2 SVGAGI. The CDR3 has 16 amino acids. Here the CDR3 reads CASSYLQARGNNEQFF. The CDR3 region has the DNA TGTGCCAGCAGTTACCTTCAGGCACGGGGTAACAATGAGCAGTTCTTC.

The chain combines TRBV5-4 with TRBJ2-2; 13 positions match TRBD2. CDR3 size: 18 residues. Per the germline V gene, CDR1 is SGHNT and CDR2 is YYREEE (reference sequence). After removal of 6 bases from V and 2 bases from J, the junction contained 10 bases not matched to a gene. The CDR3 region has the DNA TGTGCCAGCAAAACTAGCGGGAGGGGAACGACCAACACCGGGGAGCTGTTTTTT. Translation: CASKTSGRGTTNTGELFF.